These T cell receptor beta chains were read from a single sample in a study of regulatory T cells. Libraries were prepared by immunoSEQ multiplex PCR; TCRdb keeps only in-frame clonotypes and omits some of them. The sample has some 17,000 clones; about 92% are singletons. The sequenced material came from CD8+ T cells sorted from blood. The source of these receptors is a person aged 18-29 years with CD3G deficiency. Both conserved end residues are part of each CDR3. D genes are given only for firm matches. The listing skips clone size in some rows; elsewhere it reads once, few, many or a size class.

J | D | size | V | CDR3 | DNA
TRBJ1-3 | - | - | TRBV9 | CASSVQGLTSGNTIYF | TGTGCCAGCAGCGTCCAGGGGTTAACTTCCGGAAACACCATATATTTT
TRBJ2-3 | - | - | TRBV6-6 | CASSPGTVITDTQYF | TGTGCCAGCTCCCCGGGCACCGTAATCACAGATACGCAGTATTTT
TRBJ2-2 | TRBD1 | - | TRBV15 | CATSRGGQGAGRGELFF | TGTGCCACCAGCAGAGGAGGACAGGGGGCTGGTAGAGGGGAGCTGTTTTTT
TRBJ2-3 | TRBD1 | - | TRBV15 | CATSSTGVGTDTQYF | TGTGCCACCAGCAGCACAGGGGTAGGCACAGATACGCAGTATTTT
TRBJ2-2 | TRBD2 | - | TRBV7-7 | CASSLWPAGGQTGELFF | TGTGCTAGCAGCCTATGGCCAGCGGGGGGTCAGACCGGGGAGCTGTTTTTT
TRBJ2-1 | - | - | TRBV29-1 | CSVRRGGGDYNEQFF | TGCAGCGTCCGAAGGGGGGGCGGGGATTACAATGAGCAGTTCTTC
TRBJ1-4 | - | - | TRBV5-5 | CASSLAGTTNEKLFF | TGTGCCAGCAGCTTGGCGGGTACAACTAATGAAAAACTGTTTTTT
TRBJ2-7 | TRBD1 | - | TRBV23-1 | CASRGPGTGRNEQYF | TGCGCCAGCAGGGGTCCCGGGACAGGAAGGAACGAGCAGTACTTC
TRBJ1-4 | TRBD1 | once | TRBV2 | CASSQNRDRPIGYEKLFF | TGTGCCAGCAGTCAAAACCGGGACAGACCCATAGGTTATGAAAAGCTGTTTTTT
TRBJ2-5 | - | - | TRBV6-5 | CASSYSDYLNQETQYF | TGTGCCAGCAGTTACTCGGACTACCTTAACCAAGAGACCCAGTACTTC
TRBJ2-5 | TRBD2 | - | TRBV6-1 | CASSEGASGWETQYF | TGTGCCAGCAGTGAAGGGGCTAGCGGGTGGGAGACCCAGTACTTC
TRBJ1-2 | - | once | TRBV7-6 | CASSLEGGEGHGYTF | TGTGCCAGCAGCTTAGAGGGCGGGGAGGGACATGGCTACACCTTC
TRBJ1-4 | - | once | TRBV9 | CASSVAQGPGELFF | TGTGCCAGCAGCGTAGCGCAGGGACCGGGGGAACTGTTTTTT
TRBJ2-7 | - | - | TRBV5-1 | CASRGGRFEQYF | TGCGCCAGCAGGGGGGGTCGATTTGAGCAGTACTTC
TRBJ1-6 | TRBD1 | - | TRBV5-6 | CASSLLTGVSPLHF | TGTGCCAGCAGCTTGCTTACAGGGGTTTCACCCCTCCACTTT
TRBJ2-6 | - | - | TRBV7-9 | CASSLTRAASGANVLTF | TGTGCCAGCAGCTTAACCCGAGCCGCATCTGGGGCCAACGTCCTGACTTTC
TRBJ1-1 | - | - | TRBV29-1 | CSVEDGDTYGAFF | TGCAGCGTTGAAGATGGGGACACCTACGGAGCTTTCTTT
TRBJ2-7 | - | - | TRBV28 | CASSSPDGYEQYF | TGTGCCAGCAGTTCCCCCGACGGGTACGAGCAGTACTTC
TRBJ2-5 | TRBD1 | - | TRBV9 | CASSVADRAQETQYF | TGTGCCAGCAGCGTAGCTGACAGGGCCCAAGAGACCCAGTACTTC
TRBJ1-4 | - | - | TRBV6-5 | CASSSDEKLFF | TGTGCCAGCAGTTCGGATGAAAAACTGTTTTTT
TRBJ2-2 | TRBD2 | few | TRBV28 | CASSFTGTSGTGELFF | TGTGCCAGCAGTTTTACCGGGACTAGCGGGACCGGGGAGCTGTTTTTT
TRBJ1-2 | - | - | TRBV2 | CASSVPSRSEQLPHGYTF | TGTGCCAGCAGTGTACCATCGCGGAGTGAACAGCTCCCACATGGCTACACCTTC
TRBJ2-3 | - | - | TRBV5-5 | CASSFLTREDTQYF | TGTGCCAGCAGCTTTTTGACCCGAGAAGATACGCAGTATTTT
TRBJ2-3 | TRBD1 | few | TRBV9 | CASSVEDFGTGGMDTQYF | TGTGCCAGCAGCGTAGAAGATTTTGGGACAGGGGGCATGGATACGCAGTATTTT
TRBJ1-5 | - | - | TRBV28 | CASSLGLSYQPQHF | TGTGCCAGCAGTTTGGGTCTTTCCTATCAGCCCCAGCATTTT
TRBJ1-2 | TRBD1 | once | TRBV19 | CASPSHTGGDGYTF | TGTGCCAGCCCCTCCCATACAGGGGGCGATGGCTACACCTTC
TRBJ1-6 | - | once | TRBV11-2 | CASSLDWPPALHF | TGTGCCAGCAGCTTAGATTGGCCTCCGGCCCTCCACTTT
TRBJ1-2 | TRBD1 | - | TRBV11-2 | CASSPTGGADGYTF | TGTGCCAGCAGCCCTACAGGGGGCGCCGATGGCTACACCTTC
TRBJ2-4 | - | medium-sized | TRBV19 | CASSPDGENIQYF | TGTGCCAGTAGCCCCGACGGTGAAAACATTCAGTACTTC
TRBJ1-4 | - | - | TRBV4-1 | CASSSTTVGKLFF | TGCGCCAGCTCGAGCACGACCGTGGGAAAACTGTTTTTT
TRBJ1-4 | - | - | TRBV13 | CASSLQRSEKLFF | TGTGCCAGCAGCTTACAGAGAAGTGAAAAACTGTTTTTT
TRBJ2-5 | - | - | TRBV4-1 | CASSLDDRQETQYF | TGCGCCAGCAGCCTGGATGACAGACAAGAGACCCAGTACTTC
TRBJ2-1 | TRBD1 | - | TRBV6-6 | CASSHGQGNEQFF | TGTGCCAGCAGCCACGGACAGGGCAATGAGCAGTTCTTC
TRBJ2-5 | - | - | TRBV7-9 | CASSSNLGSQETQYF | TGTGCCAGCAGCTCTAATCTAGGGAGCCAAGAGACCCAGTACTTC
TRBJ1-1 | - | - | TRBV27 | CASSLRGNTEAFF | TGTGCCAGCAGCCTAAGGGGGAACACTGAAGCTTTCTTT
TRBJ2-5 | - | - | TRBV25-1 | CASRLPVGTQYF | TGTGCCAGTCGACTCCCGGTGGGGACCCAGTACTTC
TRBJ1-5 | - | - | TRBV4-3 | CASSQDWGGDNQPQHF | TGCGCCAGCAGCCAAGATTGGGGTGGTGACAATCAGCCCCAGCATTTT
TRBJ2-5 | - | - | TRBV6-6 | CASSYTAQLQETQYF | TGTGCCAGCAGTTACACGGCACAACTACAAGAGACCCAGTACTTC
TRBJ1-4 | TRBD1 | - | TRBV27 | CASSAKGTGAPDNEKLFF | TGTGCCAGCAGTGCAAAGGGGACAGGAGCGCCCGATAATGAAAAACTGTTTTTT